The 3 T cell receptor beta chains reported below all come from one sample, sequenced in a study of regulatory T cells in long-lasting Graves disease. Building of the TCR beta libraries involved iRepertoire HTBI primers and Arm-PCR of CDR3 regions. TCRdb itself ran the multiplex PCR reads through MiXCR, one entry per CDR3 protein. The table has about 470,000 distinct CDR3 sequences, under 25% seen once; the top ten hold 7% to 9%. The time point denotes: persistent/refractory GD, antithyroid drugs over 5 years with positive TRAb. Construction of the TCR library relied on RNA isolated from PBMCs. Source: peripheral blood mononuclear cells (PBMCs), taken when the disease was refractory, from a patient treated with antithyroid drugs. Receptors were obtained from a female donor with Graves disease.

The table lists this clonotype with many counts. The chain uses TRBV24-1 and TRBJ1-5; no definite D call. The ends were cut back, 1 base at V and 7 bases at J, with 4 bases in the middle. CDR3 length: 12 residues. Germline V gene sequence: CDR1 KGHDR, CDR2 SFDVKD. The CDR3 region has the DNA TGTGCCACCAGTGATTTCGGGCAGCCCCAGCATTTT. It codes for CATSDFGQPQHF.

This clonotype was counted only a few times. This chain links TRBV28 with TRBJ2-2, with 7 bases lining up with TRBD2. The J segment lost 7 bases and the V segment lost 6 bases, leaving 5 bases of the junction unmatched. The CDR3 is made up of 13 amino acids. The germline CDR1 and CDR2 sequences are MDHEN and SYDVKM. This CDR3 is CASSLGGVGELFF. Written as DNA, the CDR3 is TGTGCCAGCAGCTTGGGGGGGGTCGGGGAGCTGTTTTTT.

V and J are TRBV20-1 and TRBJ1-1; a possible D gene is TRBD1 (5 bases). Germline values: CDR1 DFQATT, CDR2 SNEGSKA (reference sequence). This CDR3 has 13 residues. Trimming cost V 2 bases and J 2 bases, with 9 bases left between them. The CDR3 protein is CSARRGSNTEAFF. CDR3 DNA: TGCAGTGCTAGAAGGGGTTCTAACACTGAAGCTTTCTTT.